This T cell receptor beta chain is drawn from a study of blood T cell repertoires in COVID-19. The overall study: Both acute and convalescent COVID-19 samples were obtained from the United States, Italy and Spain. From T cells, B-cell-depleted T cells, or PBMCs came the material, which was cDNA or gDNA.

Original analysis: Cell counts per sample came from amplifying reference gene primers. The table came from immunoSEQ multiplex PCR; TCRdb's copy has only in-frame clones and leaves some out. The V and J calls and clone size come from that table; D and trimming were worked out from the DNA. This table holds about 65,000 clones, 80% to 95% found once. CDR1 ENHRY and CDR2 SYGVKD come from the germline V gene. The CDR3 totals 14 residues. Trimming stripped 6 bases from V and 5 bases from J, with 14 bases between. The rearrangement links TRBV10-3 to TRBJ2-1; possible D gene TRBD1, 5 bases. What was sequenced was peripheral blood. The sequence derives from a man between 65 and 79 years old with active COVID-19. CDR3 protein: CAIRGQETNNEQFF. The CDR3 nucleotides are TGTGCCATCAGGGGGCAGGAAACCAACAATGAGCAGTTCTTC.